This TCR beta chain originates from a study of blood T cell repertoires in COVID-19. Study as a whole: Acute and convalescent COVID-19 specimens originated in the United States, Italy and Spain.

Original analysis: Nucleated cell number was recorded as an estimate derived from reference gene primer amplification. Libraries were prepared by immunoSEQ multiplex PCR; TCRdb keeps only in-frame clonotypes and omits some of them. V, J and clone size reflect that table, while D and trimming were determined from the DNA. The data show 120,000 to 150,000 clones, about 86% seen once. There are 15 residues in the CDR3. Trimming took 4 bases from V and 7 from J; bases not matched to a gene: 9. Germline V gives CDR1 SGHNT, CDR2 YYREEE (reference sequence). The source of this sequence is a woman aged 55 to 70 with acute or convalescent COVID-19. The sequencing sample was made of peripheral blood. This chain connects TRBV5-4 to TRBJ2-1; 9 bases line up with TRBD2. The CDR3 region has the DNA TGTGCCAGCAGCCTACCGGGACTAGCTTCGAATGAGCAGTTCTTC. It translates to CASSLPGLASNEQFF.